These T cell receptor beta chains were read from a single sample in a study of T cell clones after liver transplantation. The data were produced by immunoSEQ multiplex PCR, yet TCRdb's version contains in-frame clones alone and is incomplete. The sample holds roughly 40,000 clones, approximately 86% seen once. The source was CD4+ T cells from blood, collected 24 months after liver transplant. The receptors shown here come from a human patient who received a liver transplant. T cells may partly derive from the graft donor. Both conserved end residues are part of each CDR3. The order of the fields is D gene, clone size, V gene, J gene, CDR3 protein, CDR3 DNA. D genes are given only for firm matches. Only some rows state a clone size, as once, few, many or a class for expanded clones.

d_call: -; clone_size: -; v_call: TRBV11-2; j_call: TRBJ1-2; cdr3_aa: CASSLARAGVGGYTF; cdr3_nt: TGTGCCAGCAGCTTAGCCCGGGCAGGAGTTGGTGGCTACACCTTC
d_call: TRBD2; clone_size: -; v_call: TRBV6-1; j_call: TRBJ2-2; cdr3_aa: CASSAGLAGNTGELFF; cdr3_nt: TGTGCCAGCAGTGCGGGACTAGCGGGAAACACCGGGGAGCTGTTTTTT
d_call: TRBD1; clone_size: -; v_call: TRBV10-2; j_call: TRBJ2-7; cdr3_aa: CASSEPGQNYEQYF; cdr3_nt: TGCGCCAGCAGTGAGCCGGGACAGAACTACGAGCAGTACTTC
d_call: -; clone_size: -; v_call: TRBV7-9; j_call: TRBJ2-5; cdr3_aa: CASTPGALYIQETQYF; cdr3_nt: TGTGCCAGCACCCCCGGAGCCTTGTATATCCAAGAGACCCAGTACTTC
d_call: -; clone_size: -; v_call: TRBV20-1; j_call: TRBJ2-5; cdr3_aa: CSASIGTQYF; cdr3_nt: TGCAGTGCTAGTATCGGGACCCAGTACTTC
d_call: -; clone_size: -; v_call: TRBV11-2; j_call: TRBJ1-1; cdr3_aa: CASSLQRGTEAFF; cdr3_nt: TGTGCCAGCAGCTTACAGCGGGGGACTGAAGCTTTCTTT
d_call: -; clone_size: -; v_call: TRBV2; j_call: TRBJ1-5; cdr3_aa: CASRRERDSNQPQHF; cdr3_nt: TGTGCCAGCCGACGGGAGCGTGATAGCAATCAGCCCCAGCATTTT
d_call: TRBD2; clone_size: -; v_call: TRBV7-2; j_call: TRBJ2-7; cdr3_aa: CASSIPPGTRGLSYEQYF; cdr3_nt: TGTGCCAGCAGCATCCCACCCGGGACTAGAGGGCTCTCCTACGAGCAGTACTTC
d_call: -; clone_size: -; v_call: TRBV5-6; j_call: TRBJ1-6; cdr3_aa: CASSLGNQDPLLSPLHF; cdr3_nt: TGTGCCAGCAGCTTGGGAAATCAGGACCCGCTACTGTCACCCCTCCACTTT
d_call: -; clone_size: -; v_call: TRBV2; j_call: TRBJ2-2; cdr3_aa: CASSEEGGLVAGELFF; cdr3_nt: TGTGCCAGCAGTGAAGAAGGGGGGTTGGTCGCCGGGGAGCTGTTTTTT
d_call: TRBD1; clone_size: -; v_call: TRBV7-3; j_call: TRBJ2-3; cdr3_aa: CASSPSGTGFLGATDTQYF; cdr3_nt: TGTGCCAGCAGCCCATCCGGGACAGGATTTCTCGGGGCCACAGATACGCAGTATTTT
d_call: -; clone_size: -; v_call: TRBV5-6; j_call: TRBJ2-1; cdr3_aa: CASIDGGGSSYNEQFF; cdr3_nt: TGTGCCAGCATCGACGGGGGCGGGAGTTCCTACAATGAGCAGTTCTTC
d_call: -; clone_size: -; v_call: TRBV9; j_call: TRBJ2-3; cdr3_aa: CASSVDIGRSDTQYF; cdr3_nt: TGTGCCAGCAGCGTGGACATTGGGCGGTCAGATACGCAGTATTTT
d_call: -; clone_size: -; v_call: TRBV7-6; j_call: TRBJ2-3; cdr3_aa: CASSGNRVSTDTQYF; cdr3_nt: TGTGCCAGCAGCGGGAACAGGGTGAGCACAGATACGCAGTATTTT
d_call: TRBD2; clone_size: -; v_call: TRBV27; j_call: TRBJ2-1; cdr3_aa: CASSLLRGGAPLSSYNEQFF; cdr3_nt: TGTGCCAGCAGTTTATTACGGGGGGGAGCGCCATTGAGCTCCTACAATGAGCAGTTCTTC
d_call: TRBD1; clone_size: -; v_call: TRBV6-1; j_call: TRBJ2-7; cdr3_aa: CASTHLTGGEQYF; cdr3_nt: TGTGCCAGCACCCATCTGACAGGGGGCGAGCAGTACTTC
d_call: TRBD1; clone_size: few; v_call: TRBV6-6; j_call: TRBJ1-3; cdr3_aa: CASSYRGTSGNTIYF; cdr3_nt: TGTGCCAGCAGCTACAGGGGGACTAGTGGAAACACCATATATTTT
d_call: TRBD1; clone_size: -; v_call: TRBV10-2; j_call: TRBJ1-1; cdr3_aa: CASSARTGVPNTEAFF; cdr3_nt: TGCGCCAGCAGTGCAAGGACAGGGGTCCCGAACACTGAAGCTTTCTTT
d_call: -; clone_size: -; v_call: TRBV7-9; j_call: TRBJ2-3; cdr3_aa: CASSLERSTGIATDTQYF; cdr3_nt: TGTGCCAGCAGCTTAGAACGTTCGACAGGAATCGCCACAGATACGCAGTATTTT
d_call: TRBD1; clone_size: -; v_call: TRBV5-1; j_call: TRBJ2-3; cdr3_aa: CASTYRGDGTDTQYF; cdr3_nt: TGCGCCAGCACATACAGGGGGGACGGCACAGATACGCAGTATTTT
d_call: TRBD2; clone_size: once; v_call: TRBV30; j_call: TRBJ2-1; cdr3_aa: CAWSRLAGDFSYNEQFF; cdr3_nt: TGTGCCTGGAGTCGGCTAGCGGGAGACTTCTCCTACAATGAGCAGTTCTTC
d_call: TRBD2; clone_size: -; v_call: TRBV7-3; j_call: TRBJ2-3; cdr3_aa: CASSLDPSGITDTQYF; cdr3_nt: TGTGCCAGCAGCTTAGACCCCAGCGGGATCACAGATACGCAGTATTTT